The subject of this entry is one TCR beta chain. Its antigen target is currently unknown. Base qualities are not provided; no much larger clone lies one nucleotide away. This sample was taken from a study of cytomegalovirus exposure and HLA in healthy donors (dated by TCRdb to about 2017). Regarding the research as a whole: An earlier analysis of 587 of the donors reported about 290 Gb of sequence data and 117 million unique TCR beta sequences from 190 million or so T cells. An early release that covered fewer than 800 HLA-typed donors contained approximately 290 gigabases of sequencing data and 70 million to 100 million unique TCR sequences. The genetic ancestry cluster associated with self-reported Caucasian donors included 70% to 85% of the 398 genotyped donors. The study aimed to test whether signatures of past pathogen exposure could be identified by cataloging public T cell receptors. The study used immunosequencing to profile the T cell repertoires of several hundred subjects and linked those repertoires to cytomegalovirus serostatus. In addition to the first cohort of approximately 670 subjects, a separate validation cohort of some 120 different subjects was used. To predict cytomegalovirus infection status, the study combined high-throughput TCR immunosequencing, statistical association of individual TCRs with disease status, and machine learning. In a later analysis, previously published TCR beta repertoires from 500 to 750 donors were re-analyzed and high-resolution HLA genotyping was added so that TCR occurrence patterns could be studied. The later analysis used no new phenotypic data to find candidate immune exposures, relying instead on TCR beta sequences and their occurrence across donors. An earlier analysis of several hundred of the donors used high-throughput TCR beta sequencing to judge whether each TCR beta V gene segment behaved as functional or pseudogenic. Donor age, sex, ethnicity and CMV serostatus were collected together with the repertoire data. A later genetic analysis used genome-wide SNP genotypes for about 65% of the 666 donors, treating that subset as a discovery cohort. All discovery cohort repertoires had been generated using a single sequencing platform. Class I and class II HLA loci were covered by the typing at four-digit resolution. The number of typed donors differed by locus: about 629-630 for A, B, C, DRB1 and DQB1; roughly 510 for DQA1; 606 for DPA1; and 400 to 480 for DPB1. Four or five DR-DQ haplotypes were handled as single units for association and clustering because linkage in the cohort was strong. Among some 400 genotyped donors of the cohort, an average of around 250,000 unique TCR beta nucleotide sequences was sequenced per donor, of which about 20% were non-productive.

The library was built by means of the immunoSEQ multiplex PCR assay. A mixture of 60 forward primers for TCR Vbeta segments and 13 reverse primers for TCR Jbeta segments was used in the multiplex PCR. The CDR3 region of rearranged TCR beta genes was amplified from genomic DNA by a multiplex PCR assay. On the Illumina HiSeq System, the amplified TCR beta libraries were sequenced as 87-base-pair reads. Concerning the study's data processing: A later analysis counted tens of millions of unique TCR beta chains across the 666 repertoires, and some 11 million of these chains were shared by at least two donors. Raw reads were error-corrected and collapsed into unique sequences by a nearest-neighbor algorithm in which closely related sequences were merged to remove PCR and sequencing errors. CDR3 sequences were aligned to IMGT reference sequences to assign V, D and J gene segments. For a sequence to be retained, a match of at least six nucleotides was required to both a V gene segment and a J gene segment. Rearrangements were classified as productive when the CDR3 lacked stop codons and remained in frame with V and J, and all other rearrangements were classified as non-productive. Following IMGT convention, CDR3 was defined as the stretch from the second conserved V-encoded cysteine to the conserved J-encoded phenylalanine. The earlier analysis of about 590 of the donors excluded sequences that lacked an unambiguous match to a single V gene segment. In an earlier analysis of approximately 610 of the donors, V segments were called functional above 56.7% productive rearrangements and were called segregating when the between-donor standard deviation exceeded 5%. A statistical classification framework was built for diagnosing cytomegalovirus status from the catalog of TCR beta chain sequences. V and J gene assignment, in a later analysis, came from comparing TCR nucleotide sequences with IMGT/GENE-DB human TR gene sequences. In a later analysis, CDR3 sequences and most-parsimonious VDJ recombination scenarios were assigned using the TCRdist pipeline. A later analysis defined each TCR beta chain by its CDR3 amino acid sequence plus V-gene family, and excluded reads lacking a unique V-gene family. As a way to deal with suspected cross-contamination and a sequencing artifact, a later analysis dropped under 600 nucleotide sequences that were highly shared and had low generation probability. In a later analysis, a clonal expansion index was calculated for each public chain from normalized within-repertoire ranks of inferred template counts. In a later analysis, generation probabilities were computed with a VDJ recombination model fitted to out-of-frame rearrangements, and the resulting probabilities were checked against IGoR. Hypergeometric tests were used in a later analysis to score TCR-TCR, TCR-HLA and TCR-CMV co-occurrence, with a repertoire-size bias correction applied to the TCR pairs. A later analysis estimated false discovery rates by permuting HLA or CMV assignments 20 times. A later analysis grouped co-occurring TCRs with DBSCAN, adding TCRdist sequence similarity when clustering within HLA-allele-positive subsets. Co-occurrence clustering excluded repertoires with fewer than 30,000 or more than 120,000 public chains, plus five with anomalous nucleotide sharing. TCRdb obtained this table from immuneACCESS and retained in-frame rearrangements with V and J assigned. These tables miss some clones; where compared with another copy, unresolved V genes account for less than half of the shortfall, and the remainder is unexplained. The D gene and trimming were derived from the DNA, and the V and J assignments and clone size from that table. This sample has 140,000 or so clones in its table, and around 78% of those were observed once. Jointly, the top ten make up around 2.5% of the sample.

On the study overall, not on this receptor specifically: Roughly uniform sequencing depth across donors was assumed in presence/absence analyses, although this assumption may not hold. The study listed 150 to 200 TCR beta chains as associated with cytomegalovirus. Because the 87-base-pair reads could not distinguish some IMGT-functional V segments, including TRBV6-2 and TRBV6-3, those segments were excluded. For the cohort, immune exposure information was limited to CMV serostatus. According to the authors, the approach could potentially be generalized to other disease states and immunological phenotypes. In a later analysis, most CMV-associated TCR beta chains were found to appear HLA-restricted, with HLA associations seemingly driven largely by CMV exposure. Because some donors lacked HLA typing at each locus, the association tests relied only on the typed subset. According to a later analysis, TCR association rates differed among HLA loci, with DRB1 alleles showing the most associated TCRs and HLA-C alleles showing the fewest. Most TCR sequences were observed very rarely across donors, whereas some public TCRs were present in many individuals. At a false discovery rate of 0.05, a later analysis linked under 20,000 TCR beta sequences to specific HLA alleles. A group of highly shared sequence variants was considered likely to be a technical artifact of the sequencing pipeline. Three of the identified cytomegalovirus-associated TCR beta chains were confirmed in vitro to be specific for cytomegalovirus antigens. In an earlier analysis of around 600 of the donors, most TCR beta V segments were observed in productive rearrangements about 87% or about 30% of the time, broadly matching IMGT annotations. Strong co-occurrence of HLA alleles, especially DR and DQ, made assigning TCR associations to individual alleles difficult. Compared with the roughly 700-donor mean, donors in an Asian-associated ancestry cluster had fewer N-insertions in productive TCRs, according to a later genetic analysis. A further reported finding was that TCR beta sequences accurately predicted the HLA-A and HLA-B alleles for most subjects in the first cohort. Cytomegalovirus status was reported to be diagnosed by the classifier with high specificity and sensitivity in both the original and validation cohorts. Because counts were too low, 15 to 20 rarely observed V segments, including chromosome 9 orphons, were excluded from the earlier analysis of around 590 of the donors. In a later analysis, HLA-associated TCR beta chains were found to be more clonally expanded and to have lower generation probabilities than equally common non-associated chains. In this cohort, only TCR beta chains were sequenced, and detectable features were limited by the absence of alpha or paired-chain data. According to a later analysis, parvovirus B19, influenza, CMV and Epstein-Barr virus appeared linked to several top co-occurrence clusters. A later genetic analysis associated a missense DCLRE1C variant with V-gene and J-gene trimming of TCR beta chains, and an independent cohort replicated the association. Correlated functional status among segregating V segments might reflect linkage disequilibrium, but an unknown experimental factor could not be ruled out.

In total, 500 to 700 healthy bone marrow donors made up the cohort. All cohort members were sampled while nominally healthy, although unrecorded immune exposures were likely present. The donor was CMV seropositive and was included in the group of some 290 seropositive cohort members. Each donor provided a peripheral blood sample, and peripheral blood mononuclear cells were used for TCR beta sequencing. Genomic DNA was extracted from the blood cell samples with the Qiagen DNeasy Blood Extraction Kit. Trimmed from V: 5 bases; trimmed from J: 9 bases; junction bases lacking a gene match: 9. The germline V gene provides CDR1 SGHTA and CDR2 FQGNSA. The CDR3 numbers 13 residues from cysteine through phenylalanine. The read is trimmed to its CDR3 DNA, 39 bases read in frame from base 1.

What was sequenced was PBMCs. This TCR came from a woman under 30 in good health and CMV-seropositive. Recombination connected TRBV7-2 to TRBJ2-5; the junction holds 7 bases that match TRBD2. The nucleotides read TGTGCCAGCAGCCCTAGCGGCCCGGAGGCCCAGTACTTC. This is translated as CASSPSGPEAQYF.